This T cell receptor beta chain was sequenced during a study of CD8+ T cells in alopecia areata. From germline, CDR1 is GTSNPN and CDR2 SVGIG (reference sequence). Trimming removed 3 bases from V and 1 base from J, with 18 bases in between. The CDR3 extends over 16 amino acids. The authors extracted RNA and reverse transcribed it into cDNA as the sequencing template. The assay was immunoSEQ multiplex PCR, and TCRdb's table has in-frame clones only and misses some. The top ten hold 3% to 3.5% of the sample, which has 150,000 to 250,000 clones, 60% seen once. The treatment: oral pan-JAK inhibitor, 5-10 mg twice daily.

This clonotype originated in a human donor with alopecia areata. V usage is TRBV30 and J usage is TRBJ2-5; D is possibly TRBD2 (6 bases). The sequences come from CD4+ T cells sorted from blood, collected at week 4, from a patient treated with tofacitinib. The CDR3: CAWSPVLRTTQETQYF. For the CDR3, the DNA is TGTGCCTGGAGCCCAGTACTCAGGACTACCCAAGAGACCCAGTACTTC.